This TCR beta chain was retrieved from a study of siplizumab effects on memory and regulatory T cells. Here immunoSEQ multiplex PCR was the method, and the copy in TCRdb shows in-frame clones only, minus some. The sample holds 94,000 or so clones, roughly 97% seen once. Study observations and caveats: Alloreactive sequences traceable to unstimulated CD4+ memory cells declined significantly under siplizumab. The alloreactive clones that mapped to unstimulated subsets made up only a minor fraction.

With regard to this clone: Its target is not known.

CDR1 is LGHNA and CDR2 is YNFKEQ in the germline V gene. The V end was cut by 0 bases, the J end by 4 bases, with 10 bases between. The CDR3 consists of 16 residues. The source is a human donor in good health. The sample was naive CD4+ T cells sorted from blood. The chain carries TRBV4-2 and TRBJ2-6; D may be TRBD1 or TRBD2 (5 bases each). CDR3 coding DNA: TGTGCCAGCAGCCAAGATATCGGGGCCGGGGCCAACGTCCTGACTTTC. This codes for CASSQDIGAGANVLTF.